This T cell receptor beta chain was sequenced in a study of tumor-infiltrating lymphocytes in localized non-small cell lung cancer. Study information: Each patient gave resected tumor and non-adjacent uninvolved lung tissue.

As for this clone: The antigen is undetermined.

Sequencing was performed with immunoSEQ multiplex PCR; in TCRdb, only in-frame clones are kept and a portion is missing. This sample carries about 23,000 clones, roughly 66% of them seen once, and the ten largest clones take over 6%. Findings and caveats of the study: Different pieces of the same tissue went to different assays, confounding technical variation with intratumor heterogeneity. TCR sequencing covered a subset of patients with enough tissue. Compared with uninvolved lung, tumors showed higher T cell infiltration by TCRbeta sequencing.

This TCR was recovered from a human donor with non-small cell lung cancer. Sequenced material: lung tumor tissue.

The DNA for the CDR3 is TGTGCCAGCAGTAAGCCGGGACAGGGATTAGACGGCTACACCTTC. Residues: CASSKPGQGLDGYTF. V usage is TRBV6-6 and J usage is TRBJ1-2, with 9 bases fitting TRBD1. CDR3 length: 15 amino acids. J was trimmed by 8 bases and V by 5 bases; bases with no gene match: 12. CDR1 MNHNY and CDR2 SVGAGI come from the germline V gene (reference sequence).